This is a list of T cell receptor beta chains from one sample in a study of T cell repertoires in aging, cancer and after chemotherapy. Each CDR3 protein gets one entry after TCRdb re-called the multiplex PCR reads with MiXCR. The data show fewer than 15,000 distinct CDR3 sequences, around 30% seen once. Specimen: blood. The receptors come from a human donor with a blood cancer. Each CDR3 is given with its conserved first and last residue.

v_gene	j_gene	CDR3aa
TRBV6-6	TRBJ2-5	CASSRASGRAGRETQYF
TRBV5-4	TRBJ2-6	CASSLGFGANVLTF
TRBV20-1	TRBJ2-5	CSLGTEKETQYF
TRBV11-2	TRBJ1-2	CASSWAGDGYTF
TRBV24-1	TRBJ1-3	CATSDPGSGNTIYF
TRBV6-6	TRBJ2-1	CASSRASGRVGEQFF
TRBV10-2	TRBJ1-2	CASSGGPAGEGYGYTF
TRBV24-1	TRBJ2-5	CATSDGGRETQYF
TRBV7-9	TRBJ2-7	CASRRGYEQYF
TRBV12-3/TRBV12-4	TRBJ1-2	CASSRQGSYGYTF
TRBV20-1	TRBJ2-1	CSAYRDRGRLADSNEQFF
TRBV10-3	TRBJ1-2	CAITPSTEGDDYGYTF
TRBV6-5	TRBJ2-5	CASRPHVPSGETQYF
TRBV30	TRBJ1-1	CACKVMNTEAFF
TRBV24-1	TRBJ2-1	CATSDPGTPYNEQFF
TRBV7-9	TRBJ2-1	CASSPPGTSGSEQFF
TRBV4-3	TRBJ2-2	CASSQDQGSGELFF
TRBV10-3	TRBJ1-5	CAISEVDSNQPQHF
TRBV5-4	TRBJ2-2	CASSLEPTSIGGELFF
TRBV20-1	TRBJ2-7	CSARDHKRSAYEQYF
TRBV14	TRBJ2-3	CASSRALGDTQYF
TRBV24-1	TRBJ2-2	CATSDPNRGRNTGELFF
TRBV6-4	TRBJ2-3	CASRAGTSGRRTDTQYF
TRBV6-1	TRBJ1-2	CASSEWQTRVYGYTF
TRBV20-1	TRBJ2-3	CSGEGGTTDTQYF
TRBV5-5	TRBJ2-5	CASSLGTASRETQYF
TRBV15	TRBJ2-3	CATSRDRGLAGVRDTQYF
TRBV4-3	TRBJ1-6	CASSQDQESSYNSPLHF
TRBV4-3	TRBJ1-1	CASSQETANTEAFF
TRBV20-1	TRBJ1-6	CSARVPLQGPDNSPLHF
TRBV6-5	TRBJ1-1	CASSRQNTEAFF
TRBV30	TRBJ2-3	CAWSVGSGGRADTQYF
TRBV6-5	TRBJ2-7	CASSYGTSSYEQYF
TRBV5-1	TRBJ2-1	CASSFSYRDGNEQFF
TRBV29-1	TRBJ1-5	CSVRGRINQPQHF
TRBV20-1	TRBJ2-5	CSALGQGAETQYF
TRBV5-6	TRBJ1-2	CASSLGSAYGYTF
TRBV5-6	TRBJ1-4	CASSLADSLVKANGEKLFF
TRBV4-2	TRBJ1-1	CASSQDWGGSVAFF
TRBV7-9	TRBJ2-3	CASSPPKADTQYF
TRBV6-1	TRBJ2-2	CASSAGTTTGELFF
TRBV20-1	TRBJ1-2	CSANAIPGQGGGTSSGTF
TRBV29-1	TRBJ1-4	CSFTRGTNEKLFF
TRBV18	TRBJ1-1	CASSPPIGTGPRTEAFF
TRBV7-2	TRBJ1-5	CASSRRTGDQPQHF
TRBV7-6	TRBJ2-5	CASSLLAGDQETQYF
TRBV6-5	TRBJ2-5	CASRAGPGETQYF
TRBV6-5	TRBJ2-7	CASSYYPRRVGYEQYF
TRBV7-9	TRBJ1-2	CASSGTTVLNYGYTF
TRBV6-5	TRBJ2-5	CASSYSMGLAEETQYF
TRBV19	TRBJ2-7	CASSRQSNEQYF
TRBV11-3	TRBJ2-1	CASSSTSGSGSEQFF
TRBV20-1	TRBJ2-5	CSSRDETPLGETQYF
TRBV4-3	TRBJ1-6	CASSLLPGTGRTIYYNSPLHF
TRBV4-2	TRBJ1-1	CASSQPRKAEAFF
TRBV19	TRBJ2-4	CASSQGRANIQYF
TRBV19	TRBJ1-6	CASSGVGTGANNSPLHF